This TCR beta chain was recorded in a study of blood T cell repertoires in COVID-19. Study background: Specimens from acute and convalescent COVID-19 originated in the United States, Italy and Spain.

CDR3 length: 16 amino acids. After removal of 4 bases from V and 8 bases from J, the junction contained 13 bases not matched to a gene. Germline loops: CDR1 SGHRS, CDR2 YFSETQ. The data were produced by immunoSEQ multiplex PCR, yet TCRdb's version contains in-frame clones alone and is incomplete. There are approximately 150,000 clones in the sample; approximately 84% occur only once, and about a sixth lies in the top ten. The sequencing input was peripheral blood. V usage is TRBV5-1 and J usage is TRBJ2-1; 9 positions match TRBD2. This TCR was recovered from a woman aged 80 or over with acute or convalescent COVID-19. DNA for the CDR3: TGCGCCAGCAGCCCCCAAGGGGCGGGGGGGCTGGATGAGCAGTTCTTC. This encodes CASSPQGAGGLDEQFF. The whole variable domain, remainder taken from reference TRBV5-1 and TRBJ2-1, is KAGVTQTPRYLIKTRGQQVTLSCSPISGHRSVSWYQQTPGQGLQFLFEYFSETQRNKGNFPGRFSGRQFSNSRSEMNVSTLELGDSALYLCASSPQGAGGLDEQFFGPGTRLTVL.